The 18 T cell receptor beta chains given below trace back to one sample, sequenced in a study of T cell responses to AZD1222 COVID-19 vaccine. The method was immunoSEQ multiplex PCR; TCRdb's version includes in-frame clones alone and lacks a portion of them. The data show roughly 180,000 clones, 90% to 95% seen once. The sequencing here drew on peripheral blood, taken on day 0 of AZD1222 vaccination. Every receptor here comes from an adult in good health.

The V gene is TRBV4-1, the J gene TRBJ1-1, with no clear D. The CDR3 has 13 amino acids. Germline assignment: CDR1 MGHRA and CDR2 YSYEKL. Trimming shortened V by 0 bases and J by 4 bases, and 6 bases separated the two germline ends. The CDR3 DNA reads TGCGCCAGCAGCCAAGACAGGATCACTGAAGCTTTCTTT. It translates to CASSQDRITEAFF.

The chain carries TRBV7-8 and TRBJ2-7, with 9 nucleotides matching TRBD2. This CDR3 is built from 16 residues. V dropped 5 bases and J dropped 0; count of bases not matched to a gene: 8. Germline values: CDR1 SGHVS, CDR2 FQNEAQ. CDR3 sequence: CASSLTSGISSYEQYF. The CDR3, as DNA: TGTGCCAGCAGCCTGACTAGCGGCATAAGCTCCTACGAGCAGTACTTC. Complete variable domain (other parts from reference TRBV7-8 and TRBJ2-7): GAGVSQSPRYKVAKRGQDVALRCDPISGHVSLFWYQQALGQGPEFLTYFQNEAQLDKSGLPSDRFFAERPEGSVSTLKIQRTQQEDSAVYLCASSLTSGISSYEQYFGPGTRLTVT.

The J gene is TRBJ2-2, the V gene TRBV10-1; D possibly uses TRBD1 or TRBD2 (6 bases each). The CDR3 extends over 13 amino acids. Trimming removed 4 bases from V and 6 bases from J, with 9 bases in between. Germline V gene lookup returns CDR1 WNHNN and CDR2 SYGVQD (reference sequence). CDR3 in amino acids: CASSGGAAGELFF. CDR3 bases: TGCGCCAGCAGTGGGGGGGCGGCCGGGGAGCTGTTTTTT.

This clone is a singleton in its sample. The chain joins TRBV6-1 to TRBJ1-2; no reliable D call. CDR1 is MNHNS, CDR2 SASEGT, per germline. The CDR3 contains 15 residues. Trimming stripped 0 bases from V and 0 bases from J, with 8 bases between. CDR3 DNA sequence: TGTGCCAGCAGTGAAGCAACACCCTCTAACTATGGCTACACCTTC. It yields the protein CASSEATPSNYGYTF.

The J gene is TRBJ2-7, the V gene TRBV21-1; the table assigns TRBD1, which was not confirmed against the DNA. TRBV21-1 is listed as a pseudogene. The CDR3 has 16 amino acids. CDR3 nucleotides: TGTGCCAGCAGCAAAGAATTAGGGTTTACAGGGAACGAGCAGTACTTC. Protein sequence: CASSKELGFTGNEQYF.

The rearrangement joins TRBV4-2 to TRBJ1-4; 7 positions match TRBD1. The CDR3 loop spans 16 amino acids. Germline V CDR1 and CDR2: LGHNA, YNFKEQ. V was pared by 1 base and J by 0 bases, with 2 bases of the junction left unmatched. The chain's CDR3 is CASSQVGQATNEKLFF. In nucleotides, the CDR3 is TGTGCCAGCAGCCAAGTCGGACAGGCAACTAATGAAAAACTGTTTTTT.

The CDR3 sequence is CASSSRVQAKMNTEAFF. The DNA for the CDR3 is TGTGCCAGCAGCTCGAGGGTCCAGGCAAAGATGAACACTGAAGCTTTCTTT. The chain joins TRBV5-6 to TRBJ1-1; D ambiguous. Trimming cost V 3 bases and J 0 bases, with 18 bases left between them. The CDR3 runs 17 residues. The germline V gene has CDR1 SGHDT and CDR2 YYEEEE.

This clone came up once. The chain recombines TRBV28 with TRBJ1-1; 9 nucleotides match TRBD1. This CDR3 is 15 amino acids long. Germline V lookup: CDR1 MDHEN, CDR2 SYDVKM. The V and J ends lost 4 bases and 0 bases, in that order; junction bases with no gene match: 3. CDR3: CASSYDRGMNTEAFF. The DNA of the CDR3 is TGTGCCAGCAGTTACGACAGGGGGATGAACACTGAAGCTTTCTTT.

The rearrangement links TRBV27 to TRBJ2-7, with 13 bases identical to TRBD2. The CDR3 is 16 amino acids. Germline V gene lookup returns CDR1 MNHEY and CDR2 SMNVEV (reference sequence). V lost 5 bases, J lost 4 bases, and 8 bases stayed unmatched. The DNA for the CDR3 is TGTGCCAGCAGTCAGAGTCGACTAGCGGGAGGATACGAGCAGTACTTC. Translating it yields CASSQSRLAGGYEQYF.

The rearrangement joins TRBV10-1 to TRBJ2-3; a possible D gene is TRBD2 (5 bases). Germline V CDR1 and CDR2: WNHNN, SYGVQD (reference sequence). The CDR3 spans 14 residues. V was shortened by 2 bases and J by 6 bases, with 12 bases between the two germline ends. For the CDR3, the DNA is TGCGCCAGCAGTGAGGAGCGGACCCTGGATACGCAGTATTTT. Its translation: CASSEERTLDTQYF.

V usage is TRBV7-2 and J usage is TRBJ2-1, with a possible D match to TRBD1 (5 bases). Trimming stripped 5 bases from V and 5 bases from J, with 10 bases between. Germline-derived CDR1 and CDR2 are SGHTA and FQGNSA. This CDR3 is 13 amino acids long. CDR3 sequence (DNA): TGTGCCAGCAGCCTAAGGGGCGACAATGAGCAGTTCTTC. It is translated as CASSLRGDNEQFF.

The chain carries TRBV5-1 and TRBJ1-1; D is perhaps TRBD1 (6 bases). This CDR3 has 15 residues. With 0 bases removed from V and 2 bases from J, the gap between germline ends came to 11 bases. Germline CDR1 SGHRS, CDR2 YFSETQ. CDR3 DNA: TGCGCCAGCAGCTTGGCCTCGGGGGCTAACACTGAAGCTTTCTTT. This gives the protein CASSLASGANTEAFF.

The table lists this clone with a count of one. The rearrangement uses TRBV28 and TRBJ2-4, with D possibly being TRBD1 (6 bases). Trimming removed 7 bases at V and 9 bases at J, with 13 bases between. The CDR3 contains 12 residues. Germline values: CDR1 MDHEN, CDR2 SYDVKM. The CDR3 here is CASTAQGSIQYF. CDR3 bases: TGTGCCAGCACCGCTCAGGGGAGCATTCAGTACTTC.

The chain has TRBV4-3 and TRBJ2-3, with D possibly called TRBD1 or TRBD2 (6 bases each). From germline, CDR1 is LGHNA and CDR2 YSLEER. The CDR3 spans 13 residues. Trimming took off 1 base at V and 10 bases at J, with 12 bases between the two ends. The CDR3 DNA reads as TGCGCCAGCAGCCAAGGGGGGGCCCTCCCGCAGTATTTT. Its translation: CASSQGGALPQYF.

This clone was seen just once. V gene TRBV7-2 combines with J gene TRBJ1-6, with 8 positions matching TRBD1. This CDR3 spans 14 amino acids. J lost 10 bases, V lost 8 bases, and 10 bases had no gene match. Germline assignment: CDR1 SGHTA and CDR2 FQGNSA. The CDR3 DNA follows: TGTGCCAGCCGCGACAGGGGATTGAGATCACCCCTCCACTTT. Translation gives CASRDRGLRSPLHF.

The rearrangement joins TRBV14 to TRBJ1-2; D not resolved. Looked up from germline, CDR1 is SGHDN and CDR2 is FVKESK. This CDR3 has 14 amino acids. V gave up 0 bases and J gave up 7 bases, with 12 bases separating them. The CDR3 region is CASSQDMATGGYTF. The CDR3 DNA reads TGTGCCAGCAGCCAAGATATGGCCACGGGTGGCTACACCTTC.

The chain recombines TRBV11-3 with TRBJ2-2; 10 positions match TRBD1. J was trimmed by 5 bases and V by 4 bases; bases with no gene match: 4. CDR3 length: 15 residues. Germline V gives CDR1 SGHNT, CDR2 YENEEA. The CDR3 loop reads CASSSRQGATGELFF. CDR3 bases: TGTGCCAGCAGCTCCCGACAGGGGGCGACCGGGGAGCTGTTTTTT.

The chain uses TRBV4-1 and TRBJ1-4; TRBD1 agrees at 8 bases. Trimming took 3 bases from V and 7 from J; bases not matched to a gene: 7. The CDR3 is 15 amino acids. The germline CDR1 and CDR2 sequences are MGHRA and YSYEKL. The CDR3 is CASSHRTGSGEKLFF. CDR3 DNA sequence: TGCGCCAGCAGCCACCGGACAGGGAGCGGTGAAAAACTGTTTTTT.